Following are 2 T cell receptor beta chains from one sample sequenced in a study of T-cell memory formation after mild COVID-19 (TCRdb year 2021). Libraries were made using 5' RACE. The reads were generated on an Illumina NovaSeq 6000. The public reads were run again by TCRdb, first through fastp at Q25 and then through MiXCR, and only productive beta chains were kept. Merged by CDR3 protein, the rows form single entries marked with the most common genes and DNA. Across this sample there are a few hundred thousand distinct CDR3 sequences, with less than 25% seen only once. Around 20% of the sample is held by the ten biggest clonotypes. Sample: PBMCs or a T cell subset sorted from them (not recorded which). The receptor set was obtained from a man aged 18-30 years who had mild COVID-19 (a few samples of this study predate the infection). The sample titles of this study are shuffled in the database, so cell type and time point are left out; the donor was told from shared clones.

V is TRBV20-1 and J is TRBJ1-1, with 8 bases identical to TRBD1. The CDR3 sequence is 15 residues long. The V segment lost 2 bases and the J segment 4 bases; nucleotides outside the gene matches: 9. The germline V gene encodes CDR1 DFQATT and CDR2 SNEGSKA (reference sequence). The DNA for the CDR3 is TGCAGTGCTAGAAACGAGGACAGGGAGCGCACTGAAGCTTTCTTT. Protein: CSARNEDRERTEAFF.

The CDR3 DNA reads TGTGCCAGCAGCGTCCAGGGGGAGAATCAGCCCCAGCATTTT. It encodes CASSVQGENQPQHF. The chain carries TRBV5-4 and TRBJ1-5, with 7 positions matching TRBD1. Germline V CDR1 and CDR2: SGHNT, YYREEE (reference sequence). V was clipped by 4 bases and J by 4 bases; unmatched bases: 5. This CDR3 spans 14 amino acids. The whole variable domain, filled in from reference TRBV5-4 and TRBJ1-5, reads ETGVTQSPTHLIKTRGQQVTLRCSSQSGHNTVSWYQQALGQGPQFIFQYYREEENGRGNFPPRFSGLQFPNYSSELNVNALELDDSALYLCASSVQGENQPQHFGDGTRLSIL.